This T cell receptor (beta chain) stems from a study of Graves' ophthalmopathy and Graves' hyperthyroidism. Study-level information: Cases classed as stable hyperthyroidism had no ophthalmopathy within 18 months of follow-up. Study conclusions and caveats: A 13-signature model separated ophthalmopathy from stable hyperthyroidism, reaching around 88% sensitivity and roughly 81% specificity cross-validated. Most thyroid clonotypes expanded beyond 0.001 frequency were also found in blood.

The TCR beta CDR3 regions underwent amplification from RNA transcripts. Second-round multiplex PCR came after a first-round RT-PCR that employed HTBI primers. TCRdb ran MiXCR on the multiplex PCR reads and lists one entry per CDR3 protein. The table lists around 1.1 million distinct CDR3 sequences, 36% of them singletons. J gave up 4 bases and V 1 base, and 2 bases lay outside the gene matches. CDR1 is SGDLS, CDR2 YYNGEE, per germline. The CDR3 runs 16 residues. Orbital computed tomography and thyroid ultrasound, along with TRAb, serum thyroxine and clinical symptoms, underpinned diagnosis. Concerning this clonotype itself: The antigen is unknown.

This chain uses TRBV9 with TRBJ2-2; TRBD2 agrees at 12 bases. The specimen sequenced was peripheral blood or thyroid tissue (not recorded which). This receptor was obtained from an adult man with Graves' hyperthyroidism. The CDR3 nucleotides read TGTGCCAGCAGCGTACTAGCGGGAGGGGGCACCGGGGAGCTGTTTTTT. This gives the protein CASSVLAGGGTGELFF.